This T cell receptor beta chain was observed in a study of cytomegalovirus exposure and HLA in healthy donors. The PCR had 60 Vbeta and 13 Jbeta primers. Data came from immunoSEQ multiplex PCR; TCRdb stores just in-frame clones and leaves some out. Of a few hundred thousand clones detected, over 60% appear once; the ten largest clones hold more than 1.5%. Trimming pared 0 bases from V and 5 bases from J, leaving 16 bases between. The germline CDR1 and CDR2 sequences are GTSNPN and SVGIG (reference sequence). This CDR3 contains 16 residues. The sequenced sample was PBMCs. The J gene is TRBJ1-4, the V gene TRBV30, with a tentative D call TRBD1 (6 bases). This sequence was found in a man between 18 and 35 years old in good health and CMV-seronegative. CDR3 in DNA: TGTGCCTGGAGTGTACGATGGGGGCATCTCAATGAAAAACTGTTTTTT. It codes for CAWSVRWGHLNEKLFF.